This record concerns one T cell receptor (beta chain) sequence. The sample is drawn from a study of blood T cell repertoires in COVID-19. The wider study: Samples came from the United States, Italy and Spain, spanning acute and convalescent COVID-19. PBMCs, B-cell-depleted T cells, or T cells provided the cDNA or gDNA that made up the material.

Original handling: For nucleated cells, counts were estimated from reference gene primer amplification. Libraries were prepared by immunoSEQ multiplex PCR; TCRdb keeps only in-frame clonotypes and omits some of them. Clone size and the V and J calls come from that table; the DNA yielded D and trimming. This table has nearly 300,000 clones, approximately 84% appearing once. The Seattle patients joined while their infection was active and were tracked longitudinally afterward. The V end was cut by 3 bases, the J end by 0 bases, with 9 bases between. The CDR3 contains 15 residues. CDR1 and CDR2 from the germline V gene are LGHDT and YNNKEL (reference sequence).

Sequencing was performed on peripheral blood. The rearrangement joins TRBV3-1 (or the pseudogene TRBV3-2) to TRBJ1-5; no firm D call. This TCR was sampled from a human donor with COVID-19, enrolled during active disease. The donor label of this sample is uncertain. CDR3 loop: CASSQGVNSNQPQHF. The CDR3 bases are TGTGCCAGCAGCCAGGGCGTTAATAGCAATCAGCCCCAGCATTTT.